This TCR beta chain was obtained from a study of cytomegalovirus exposure and HLA in healthy donors. This CDR3 has 14 residues. V shed 3 bases and J 0 bases; nucleotides not matched to a gene: 0. The germline V gene has CDR1 SGHRS and CDR2 YFSETQ. PCR was performed using 60 Vbeta and 13 Jbeta primers. TCRdb's copy holds only in-frame clones and misses some; the assay was immunoSEQ multiplex PCR. The sample holds some 180,000 clones, 65% to 85% seen once. The gene calls are TRBV5-1 and TRBJ1-1; 9 nucleotides align to TRBD1. The receptor was isolated from a girl aged 5 to 17 in good health and CMV-seropositive. The sample consisted of PBMCs. DNA of the CDR3: TGCGCCAGCAGCTACAGGGGGCTGAACACTGAAGCTTTCTTT. It specifies CASSYRGLNTEAFF.